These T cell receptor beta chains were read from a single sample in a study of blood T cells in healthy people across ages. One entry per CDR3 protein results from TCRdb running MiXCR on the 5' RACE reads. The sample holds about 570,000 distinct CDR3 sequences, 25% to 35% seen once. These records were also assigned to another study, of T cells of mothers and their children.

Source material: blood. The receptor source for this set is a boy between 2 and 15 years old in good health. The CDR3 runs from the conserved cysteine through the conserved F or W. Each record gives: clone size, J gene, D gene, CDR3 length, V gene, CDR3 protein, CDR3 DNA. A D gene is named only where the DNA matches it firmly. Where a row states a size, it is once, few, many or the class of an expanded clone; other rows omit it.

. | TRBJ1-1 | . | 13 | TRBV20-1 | CSARGGQGTEAFF | TGCAGTGCTAGAGGGGGGCAAGGCACTGAAGCTTTCTTT
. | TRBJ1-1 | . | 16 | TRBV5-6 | CASSMGVRSANTEAFF | TGTGCCAGCAGCATGGGGGTCCGGTCGGCGAACACTGAAGCTTTCTTT
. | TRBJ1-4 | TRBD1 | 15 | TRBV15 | CATSGQGAGNEKLFF | TGTGCCACCAGCGGACAGGGGGCGGGTAATGAAAAACTGTTTTTT
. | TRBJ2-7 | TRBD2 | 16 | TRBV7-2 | CASSPRASGLPYEQYF | TGTGCCAGCAGCCCAAGGGCTAGCGGACTCCCCTACGAGCAGTACTTC
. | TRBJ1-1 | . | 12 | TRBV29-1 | CSARTVNTEAFF | TGCAGCGCGCGGACAGTGAACACTGAAGCTTTCTTT
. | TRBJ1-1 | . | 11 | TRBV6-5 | CASNAGSEAFF | TGTGCCAGTAACGCAGGGTCTGAAGCTTTCTTT
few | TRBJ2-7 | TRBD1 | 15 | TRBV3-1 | CASSQDATGDYEQYF | TGTGCCAGCAGCCAAGACGCGACAGGGGACTACGAGCAGTACTTC
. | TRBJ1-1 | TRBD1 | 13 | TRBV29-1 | CSVRTGPNTEAFF | TGCAGCGTACGGACAGGGCCGAACACTGAAGCTTTCTTT
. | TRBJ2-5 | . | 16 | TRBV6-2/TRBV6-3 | CASSYNPGGYQETQYF | TGTGCCAGCAGTTACAATCCGGGGGGCTACCAAGAGACCCAGTACTTC
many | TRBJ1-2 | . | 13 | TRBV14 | CASSQGSFYGYTF | TGTGCCAGCAGCCAAGGCAGCTTCTATGGCTACACCTTC
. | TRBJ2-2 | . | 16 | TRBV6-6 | CASSYGSQPGTGELFF | TGTGCCAGCAGTTACGGGTCTCAGCCTGGCACCGGGGAGCTGTTTTTT
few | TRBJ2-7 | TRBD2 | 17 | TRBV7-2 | CASSLYGTSGSRYEQYF | TGTGCCAGCAGCTTATACGGGACTAGCGGGAGCAGGTACGAGCAGTACTTC
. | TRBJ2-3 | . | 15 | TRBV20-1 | CSARDRGLPTDTQYF | TGCAGTGCTAGAGATCGCGGGCTGCCCACAGATACGCAGTATTTT
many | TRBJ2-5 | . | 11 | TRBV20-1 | CKWRGRETQYF | TGCAAGTGGAGGGGACGAGAGACCCAGTACTTC
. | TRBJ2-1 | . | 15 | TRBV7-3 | CASSPHAGPYNEQFF | TGTGCCAGCAGCCCCCATGCGGGGCCCTACAATGAGCAGTTCTTC
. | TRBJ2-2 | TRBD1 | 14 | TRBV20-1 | CSAGTGPGTGELFF | TGCAGTGCTGGGACAGGACCGGGCACCGGGGAGCTGTTTTTT
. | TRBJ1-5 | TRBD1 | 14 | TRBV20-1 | CSARDDRGRGPQHF | TGCAGTGCTAGAGATGACAGGGGAAGAGGGCCCCAGCATTTT
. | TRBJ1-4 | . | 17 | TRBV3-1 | CASSQVRFGRVGEKLFF | TGTGCCAGCAGCCAAGTTAGGTTCGGACGTGTCGGCGAAAAACTGTTTTTT
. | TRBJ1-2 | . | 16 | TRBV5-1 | CASSELPGHRGYGYTF | TGCGCCAGCAGCGAACTACCGGGACACCGGGGGTATGGCTACACCTTC
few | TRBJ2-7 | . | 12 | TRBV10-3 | CAISESMMEQYF | TGTGCCATCAGTGAGTCCATGATGGAGCAGTACTTC
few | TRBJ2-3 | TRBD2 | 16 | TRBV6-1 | CASQTSGISVADTQYF | TGTGCCAGCCAGACTAGCGGAATTTCAGTTGCAGATACGCAGTATTTT
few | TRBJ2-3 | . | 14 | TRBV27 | CASSLRLSTDTQYF | TGTGCCAGCAGTTTAAGGCTTAGCACAGATACGCAGTATTTT
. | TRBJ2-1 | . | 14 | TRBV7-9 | CASSPQTRYNEQFF | TGTGCCAGCAGCCCCCAGACACGCTACAATGAGCAGTTCTTC
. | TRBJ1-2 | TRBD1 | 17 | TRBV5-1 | CASSLNPGLTGKSGYTF | TGCGCCAGCAGCTTGAACCCAGGATTGACAGGGAAAAGTGGCTACACTTTC
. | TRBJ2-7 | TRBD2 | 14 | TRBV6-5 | CASSPTGGVVKQYF | TGTGCCAGCAGCCCTACCGGGGGGGTGGTCAAGCAGTACTTC
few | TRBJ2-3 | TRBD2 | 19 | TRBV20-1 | CSVEGFSGTSGRVTDTQYF | TGCAGTGTGGAGGGATTCTCCGGGACTAGCGGGAGGGTCACAGATACGCAGTATTTT
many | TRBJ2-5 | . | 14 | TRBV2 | CASKVRATQETQYF | TGTGCCAGCAAGGTTCGGGCTACTCAAGAGACCCAGTACTTC
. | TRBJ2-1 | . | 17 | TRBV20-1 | CSARVSGIRGSYNEQFF | TGCAGTGCTAGAGTTAGTGGTATACGGGGGTCGTACAATGAGCAGTTCTTC
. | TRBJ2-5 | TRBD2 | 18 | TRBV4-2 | CASSQVSTTSGGQETQYF | TGTGCCAGCAGCCAAGTATCTACGACTAGCGGGGGCCAAGAGACCCAGTACTTC
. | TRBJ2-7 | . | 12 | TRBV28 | CASSLGTGQQYF | TGTGCCAGCAGTTTAGGAACGGGACAGCAGTACTTC
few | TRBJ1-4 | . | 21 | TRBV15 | CATSSPLQGLIYGRGIEKLVF | TGTGCCACCAGCAGTCCCCTGCAGGGTTTGATTTATGGACGGGGAATTGAAAAACTGGTTTTT
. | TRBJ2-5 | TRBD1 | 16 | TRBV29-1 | CSVGPSGQGRGETQYF | TGCAGCGTTGGTCCTTCGGGACAGGGCCGCGGAGAGACCCAGTACTTC
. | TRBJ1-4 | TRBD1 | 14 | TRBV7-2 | CASSLTGGVEKLFF | TGTGCCAGCAGCTTGACAGGGGGCGTTGAAAAACTGTTTTTT
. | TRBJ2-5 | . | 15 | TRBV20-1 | CSAPGRSSEMKTQYF | TGCAGTGCCCCGGGACGCAGCTCGGAAATGAAGACCCAGTACTTC